Below, 13 T cell receptor beta chains from the same sample are listed, as sequenced in a study of cytomegalovirus exposure and HLA in healthy donors. Vbeta (60) and Jbeta (13) primers were used in the PCR. Libraries were prepared by immunoSEQ multiplex PCR; TCRdb keeps only in-frame clonotypes and omits some of them. There are about 190,000 clones in the sample; roughly 74% occur only once, and 1.5% to 2% lies in the top ten. The source material was PBMCs. The receptor source for this set is a woman aged 25 to 39 in good health and CMV-seronegative.

This chain's CDR3 is CASSQARRDYYEQYF. DNA for the CDR3: TGTGCCAGCAGCCAAGCCAGGAGGGATTACTACGAGCAGTACTTC. V gene TRBV4-2 combines with J gene TRBJ2-7; a possible D gene is TRBD2 (6 bases). Germline V lookup: CDR1 LGHNA, CDR2 YNFKEQ. Trimming pared 1 base from V and 3 bases from J, leaving 13 bases between. The CDR3 runs 15 residues.

The V gene is TRBV27, the J gene TRBJ2-1, with TRBD2 matching over 14 bases. The CDR3 runs 19 residues. The germline CDR1 and CDR2 sequences are MNHEY and SMNVEV (reference sequence). V gave up 5 bases and J gave up 0 bases; unmatched junction bases: 9. In nucleotides, the CDR3 is TGTGCCAGCAGTGCCCGAGGGACTAGCGGGGGATTCTCCTACAATGAGCAGTTCTTC. Encoded protein: CASSARGTSGGFSYNEQFF.

This chain joins TRBV27 and TRBJ2-7; 7 nucleotides match TRBD2. With 0 bases clipped from V and 2 bases from J, the junction kept 4 bases outside the gene matches. Germline V gives CDR1 MNHEY, CDR2 SMNVEV (reference sequence). The CDR3 totals 15 residues. In nucleotides, the CDR3 is TGTGCCAGCAGTTTATCTGGCGGGGGTGCCTACGAGCAGTACTTC. Encoded protein: CASSLSGGGAYEQYF.

This sequence joins TRBV21-1 and TRBJ2-7; whether TRBD2, the table's D call, matches the DNA was not checked. TRBV21-1 is noted as a pseudogene. This CDR3 has 17 amino acids. The DNA for the CDR3 is TGTGCCAGCAGCAAACCAGAACCAGCCGGGAGTCCTTACGAGCAGTACTTC. Amino acid sequence: CASSKPEPAGSPYEQYF.

The chain employs TRBV7-2 and TRBJ2-1, with 11 nucleotides matching TRBD2. The CDR3 is 17 residues long. CDR1 SGHTA and CDR2 FQGNSA come from the germline V gene. Trimming at V came to 1 base and at J to 6 bases, leaving 8 bases not matched to a gene. The CDR3 DNA reads TGTGCCAGCAGCTTAGGCCTAGCGGGAGGAGACGGCAATGAGCAGTTCTTC. As protein: CASSLGLAGGDGNEQFF.

This rearrangement joins TRBV19 to TRBJ2-5; 10 nucleotides match TRBD1. In germline, CDR1 is LNHDA, CDR2 SQIVND (reference sequence). After removal of 1 base from V and 3 bases from J, the junction contained 2 bases not matched to a gene. The CDR3 runs to 15 residues. The CDR3 nucleotides read TGTGCCAGTAGTATAGTGGGACAGGGGAAAGAGACCCAGTACTTC. This sequence encodes CASSIVGQGKETQYF.

V and J are TRBV2 and TRBJ2-7; 7 bases align to TRBD2. The CDR3 consists of 16 residues. Germline V gene sequence: CDR1 SNHLY, CDR2 FYNNEI. The V gene end was trimmed by 5 bases and the J gene end by 4 bases; junction bases not matched to a gene: 14. CDR3 bases: TGTGCCAGCAGTCGCTACAGTCGATGGGGGGGGTACGAGCAGTACTTC. Translation: CASSRYSRWGGYEQYF.

The rearrangement joins TRBV18 to TRBJ1-5; D gene ambiguous. Germline CDR1 reads KGHSH; CDR2 reads LQKENI. The V end lost 6 bases, the J end lost 1 base, and 10 bases lay between the germline ends. The CDR3 runs to 14 residues. The CDR3 nucleotides read TGTGCCAGCTCCCGAGGGATAAGCAATCAGCCCCAGCATTTT. Translation gives CASSRGISNQPQHF.

The chain carries TRBV5-1 and TRBJ1-1, with TRBD1 as a possible D gene (6 bases). Germline V gives CDR1 SGHRS, CDR2 YFSETQ. Trimming pared 4 bases from V and 4 bases from J, leaving 14 bases between. The CDR3 runs to 14 residues. The CDR3 region has the DNA TGCGCCAGCAGCACACAGGGTAGGCGCACTGAAGCTTTCTTT. Protein sequence: CASSTQGRRTEAFF.

This sequence joins TRBV6-6 and TRBJ1-2; 7 bases align to TRBD1. The germline CDR1 and CDR2 sequences are MNHNY and SVGAGI (reference sequence). CDR3 length: 15 amino acids. Unmatched junction bases numbered 6, after V lost 2 bases and J lost 3 bases. In nucleotides, the CDR3 is TGTGCCAGCAGTTACAGCCGACAGGGAGACTATGGCTACACCTTC. This encodes CASSYSRQGDYGYTF.

J is TRBJ2-7 and V is TRBV7-6; the D gene is possibly TRBD1 (8 bases). Germline CDR1 and CDR2: SGHVS and FNYEAQ. The CDR3 spans 14 residues. Trimming left V 3 bases short and J 6 bases short, with 15 bases between. The CDR3 coding sequence is TGTGCCAGCAGCTTGACAGGGGAGGGAGGCGAGCAGTACTTC. Translating it yields CASSLTGEGGEQYF. Using reference TRBV7-6 and TRBJ2-7 for the parts outside the CDR3, the full variable domain is GAGVSQSPRYKVTKRGQDVALRCDPISGHVSLYWYRQALGQGPEFLTYFNYEAQQDKSGLPNDRFSAERPEGSISTLTIQRTEQRDSAMYRCASSLTGEGGEQYFGPGTRLTVT.

This sequence joins TRBV7-6 and TRBJ2-5; D not resolved. V lost 2 bases and J 4 bases, leaving 5 bases between the germline ends. There are 12 residues in the CDR3. The germline CDR1 and CDR2 sequences are SGHVS and FNYEAQ. CDR3 sequence (DNA): TGTGCCAGCAGCTTACTACGAGAGACCCAGTACTTC. It encodes CASSLLRETQYF.

J is TRBJ2-7 and V is TRBV6-1; 7 positions match TRBD1. V shed 0 bases, J shed 3 bases, and the junction held 8 bases outside the gene matches. Germline values: CDR1 MNHNS, CDR2 SASEGT. CDR3 size: 16 residues. The CDR3 loop is CASSEALGTDFYEQYF. CDR3 bases: TGTGCCAGCAGTGAAGCGCTGGGGACAGACTTCTACGAGCAGTACTTC.